The present T cell receptor (beta chain) was sequenced within a study of blood T cell repertoires in COVID-19 (dated by TCRdb to 2018 to 2021). With regard to the full study: Collaborator samples came from the United States, Italy and Spain and covered acute and convalescent phases of COVID-19. Where available, HLA class I and class II types were taken from metadata supplied by the sample provider and were not determined by assay-based typing. Subjects who had been exposed to COVID-19, were actively infected with it, or had recovered from it provided the deeply sampled blood TCRbeta repertoires that made up the dataset. The repertoires were released in a freely available public database intended as a resource for research on the immune response to SARS-CoV-2. The material from the prospective study consisted of cDNA or gDNA derived from T cells, B-cell-depleted T cells, or PBMCs. Samples were obtained from the ongoing ImmuneRACE study (first 160 participants) and from some 1,200 subjects provided by 6 global collaborators. Nearly every sample came with metadata listing a de-identified subject ID, COVID-19 status, age in years and sex.

TCRbeta CDR3 regions were amplified from genomic DNA using the immunoSEQ Assay, a bias-controlled multiplex PCR. Per the authors' processing: The number of nucleated cells in each sample was estimated by amplification of reference gene primers within the assay. To quantify the absolute abundance of each unique TCRbeta CDR3 rearrangement, sequence reads were collapsed and filtered. For each sample, productive Simpson clonality was calculated as the square root of Simpson's diversity index over productive rearrangements. Imported from immuneACCESS, the table was reduced by TCRdb to in-frame sequences with V and J called. These copies leave out some clones; in studies compared against another copy, an unresolved V gene accounts for under half, and the cause of the remainder is not known. The V and J calls and clone size were taken over from that table, and D and trimming were inferred from the DNA. In all, the sample holds around 40,000 clones, and 83% of those were seen once. The top ten clonotypes cover around 42% of the sample.

Collaborating institutions collected whole blood in K2EDTA tubes following their own protocols. For TCRbeta analysis, collaborator samples were shipped as frozen whole blood, as isolated PBMCs, or as DNA extracted from either sample type. Reading from cysteine to phenylalanine, the CDR3 counts 15 amino acids. Just the 45-base CDR3 DNA is kept, in frame starting at base 1. At the junction V is shortened by 0 bases and J by 6 bases; bases outside the gene matches: 8. Taken from the germline V gene, the CDR1 and CDR2 loops are KGHSH and LQKENI. Worth noting for this clone: The antigen it binds to is not known. The record has no base qualities; no much larger clone is one base away.

The research as a whole found: The quantity of clinical and demographic metadata differed by source and by participant and was supplied without curation.

Rearrangement joined TRBV18 to TRBJ2-7, and 7 junction bases match TRBD1. This clonotype originated in a woman at least 80 years old with active or convalescent COVID-19. The sequenced sample was peripheral blood. Here the CDR3 is given as CASSPPARQGSEQYF. The bases read TGTGCCAGCTCACCACCGGCACGACAGGGAAGCGAGCAGTACTTC.